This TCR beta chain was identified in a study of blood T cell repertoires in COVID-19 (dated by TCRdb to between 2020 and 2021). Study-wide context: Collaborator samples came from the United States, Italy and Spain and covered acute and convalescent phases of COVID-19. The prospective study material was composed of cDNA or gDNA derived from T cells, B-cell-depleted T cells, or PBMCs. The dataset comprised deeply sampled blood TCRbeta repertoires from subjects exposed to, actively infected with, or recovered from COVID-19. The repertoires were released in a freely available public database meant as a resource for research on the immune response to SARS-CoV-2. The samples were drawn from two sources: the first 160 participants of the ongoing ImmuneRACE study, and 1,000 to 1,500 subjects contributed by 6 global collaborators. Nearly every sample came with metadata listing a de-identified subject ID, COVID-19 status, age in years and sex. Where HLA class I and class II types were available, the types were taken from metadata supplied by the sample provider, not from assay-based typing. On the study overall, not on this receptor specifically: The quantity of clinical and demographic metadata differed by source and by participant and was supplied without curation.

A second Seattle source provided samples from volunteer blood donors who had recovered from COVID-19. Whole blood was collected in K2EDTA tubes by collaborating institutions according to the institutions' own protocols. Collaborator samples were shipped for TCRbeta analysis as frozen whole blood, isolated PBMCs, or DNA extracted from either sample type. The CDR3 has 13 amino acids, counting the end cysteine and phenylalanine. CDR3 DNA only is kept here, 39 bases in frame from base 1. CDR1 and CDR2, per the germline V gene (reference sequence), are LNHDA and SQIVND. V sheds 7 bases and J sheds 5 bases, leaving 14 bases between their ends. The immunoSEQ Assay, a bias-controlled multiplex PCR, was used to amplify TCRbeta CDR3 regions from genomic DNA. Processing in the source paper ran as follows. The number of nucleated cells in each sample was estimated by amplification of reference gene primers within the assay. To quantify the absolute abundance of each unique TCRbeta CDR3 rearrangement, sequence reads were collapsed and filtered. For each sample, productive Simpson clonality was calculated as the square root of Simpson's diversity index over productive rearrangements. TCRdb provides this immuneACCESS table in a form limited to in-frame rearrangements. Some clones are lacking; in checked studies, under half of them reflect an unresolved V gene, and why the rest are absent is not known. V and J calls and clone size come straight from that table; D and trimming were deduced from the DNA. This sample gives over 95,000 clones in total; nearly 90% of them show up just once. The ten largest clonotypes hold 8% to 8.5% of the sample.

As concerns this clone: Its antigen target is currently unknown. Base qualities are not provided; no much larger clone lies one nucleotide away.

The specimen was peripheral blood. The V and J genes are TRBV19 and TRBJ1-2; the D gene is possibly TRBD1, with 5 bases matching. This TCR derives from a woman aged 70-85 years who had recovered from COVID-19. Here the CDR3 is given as CASTETDLYGYTF. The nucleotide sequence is TGTGCCAGTACCGAGACAGACTTATATGGCTACACCTTC.